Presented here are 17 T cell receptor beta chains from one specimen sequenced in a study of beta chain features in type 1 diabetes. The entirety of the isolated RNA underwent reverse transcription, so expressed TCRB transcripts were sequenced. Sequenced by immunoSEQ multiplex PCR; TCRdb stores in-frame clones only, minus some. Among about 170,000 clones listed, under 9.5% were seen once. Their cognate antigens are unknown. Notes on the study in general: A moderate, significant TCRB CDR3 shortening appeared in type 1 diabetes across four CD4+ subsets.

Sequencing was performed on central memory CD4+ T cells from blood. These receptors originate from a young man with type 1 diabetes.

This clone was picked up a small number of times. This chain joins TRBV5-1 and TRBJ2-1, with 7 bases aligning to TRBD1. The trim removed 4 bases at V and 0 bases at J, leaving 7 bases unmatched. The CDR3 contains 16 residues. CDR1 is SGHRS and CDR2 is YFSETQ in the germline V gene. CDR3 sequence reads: CASSPGQASSYNEQFF. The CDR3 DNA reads TGCGCCAGCAGCCCAGGACAGGCGAGCTCCTACAATGAGCAGTTCTTC. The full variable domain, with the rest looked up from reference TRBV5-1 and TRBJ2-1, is KAGVTQTPRYLIKTRGQQVTLSCSPISGHRSVSWYQQTPGQGLQFLFEYFSETQRNKGNFPGRFSGRQFSNSRSEMNVSTLELGDSALYLCASSPGQASSYNEQFFGPGTRLTVL.

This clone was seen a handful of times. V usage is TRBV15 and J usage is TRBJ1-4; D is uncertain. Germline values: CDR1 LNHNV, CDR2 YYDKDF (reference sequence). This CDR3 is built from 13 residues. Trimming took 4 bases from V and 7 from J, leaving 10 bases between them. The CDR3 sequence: CATSTFLAEKLFF. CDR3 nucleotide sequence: TGTGCCACCAGCACCTTCTTGGCTGAAAAACTGTTTTTT.

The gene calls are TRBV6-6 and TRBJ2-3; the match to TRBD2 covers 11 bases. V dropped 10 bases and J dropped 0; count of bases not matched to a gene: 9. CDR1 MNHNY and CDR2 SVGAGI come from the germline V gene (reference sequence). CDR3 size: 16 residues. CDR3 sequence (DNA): TGTGCCATCGGTACTAGCGGGAGCCTTAGCACAGATACGCAGTATTTT. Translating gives CAIGTSGSLSTDTQYF.

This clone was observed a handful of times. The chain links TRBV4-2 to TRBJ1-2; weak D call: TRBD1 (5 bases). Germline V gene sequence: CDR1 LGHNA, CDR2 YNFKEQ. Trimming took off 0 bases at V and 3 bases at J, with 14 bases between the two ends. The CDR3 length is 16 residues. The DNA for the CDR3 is TGTGCCAGCAGCCAAGACCGCGGGGCGGACCACTATGGCTACACCTTC. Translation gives CASSQDRGADHYGYTF.

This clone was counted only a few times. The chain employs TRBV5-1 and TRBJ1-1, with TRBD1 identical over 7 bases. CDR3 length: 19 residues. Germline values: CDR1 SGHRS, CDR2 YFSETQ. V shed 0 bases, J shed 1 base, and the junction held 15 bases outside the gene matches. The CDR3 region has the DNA TGCGCCAGCAGCTTGGGCCGGGACAGCCTCTTTAGCGGGAACACTGAAGCTTTCTTT. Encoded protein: CASSLGRDSLFSGNTEAFF.

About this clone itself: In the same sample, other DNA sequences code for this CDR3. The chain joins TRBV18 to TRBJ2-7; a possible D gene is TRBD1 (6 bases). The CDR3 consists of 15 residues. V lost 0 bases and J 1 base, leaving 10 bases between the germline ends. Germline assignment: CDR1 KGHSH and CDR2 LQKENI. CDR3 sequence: CASSPPDSRSYEQYF. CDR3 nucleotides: TGTGCCAGCTCACCACCGGACAGTAGGTCCTACGAGCAGTACTTC. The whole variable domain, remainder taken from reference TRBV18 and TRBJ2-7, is NAGVMQNPRHLVRRRGQEARLRCSPMKGHSHVYWYRQLPEEGLKFMVYLQKENIIDESGMPKERFSAEFPKEGPSILRIQQVVRGDSAAYFCASSPPDSRSYEQYFGPGTRLTVT.

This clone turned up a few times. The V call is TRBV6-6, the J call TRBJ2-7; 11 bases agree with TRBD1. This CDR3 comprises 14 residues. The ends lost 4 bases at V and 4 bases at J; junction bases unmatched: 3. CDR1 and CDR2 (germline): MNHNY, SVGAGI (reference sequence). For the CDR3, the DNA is TGTGCCAGCAGTTCCGGGACAGGGGGGTACGAGCAGTACTTC. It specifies CASSSGTGGYEQYF.

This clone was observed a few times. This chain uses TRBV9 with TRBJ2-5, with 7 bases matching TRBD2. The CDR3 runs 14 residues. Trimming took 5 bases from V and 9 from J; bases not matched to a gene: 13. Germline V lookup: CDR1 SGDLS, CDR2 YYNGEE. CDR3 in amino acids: CASSNTGAGRAQYF. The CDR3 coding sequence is TGTGCCAGCAGTAATACCGGGGCGGGGAGGGCCCAGTACTTC.

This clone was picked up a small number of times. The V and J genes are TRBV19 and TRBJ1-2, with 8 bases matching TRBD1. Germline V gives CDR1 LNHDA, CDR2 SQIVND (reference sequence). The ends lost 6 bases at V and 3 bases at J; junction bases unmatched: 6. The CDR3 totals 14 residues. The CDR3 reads CASSWGQAYYGYTF. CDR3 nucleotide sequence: TGTGCCAGTAGCTGGGGACAGGCGTACTATGGCTACACCTTC.

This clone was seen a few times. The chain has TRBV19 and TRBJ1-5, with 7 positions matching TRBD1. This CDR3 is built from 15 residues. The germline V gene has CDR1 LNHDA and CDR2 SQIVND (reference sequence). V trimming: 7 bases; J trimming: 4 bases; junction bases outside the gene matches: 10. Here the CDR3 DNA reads TGTGCCAGTACCCCCCGGGACAGATATAATCAGCCCCAGCATTTT. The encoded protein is CASTPRDRYNQPQHF.

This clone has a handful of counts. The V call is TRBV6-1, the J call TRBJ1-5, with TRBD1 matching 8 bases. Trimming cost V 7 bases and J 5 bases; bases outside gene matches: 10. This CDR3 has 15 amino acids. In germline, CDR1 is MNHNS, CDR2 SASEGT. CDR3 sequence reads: CASKSAQGAHQPQHF. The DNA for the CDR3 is TGTGCCAGCAAGAGTGCGCAGGGGGCGCATCAGCCCCAGCATTTT.

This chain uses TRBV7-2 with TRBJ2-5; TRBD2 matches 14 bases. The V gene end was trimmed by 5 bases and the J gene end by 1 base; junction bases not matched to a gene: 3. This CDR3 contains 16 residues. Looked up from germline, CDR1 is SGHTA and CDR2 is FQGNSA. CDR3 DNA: TGTGCCAGCAGCGCAGGACTAGCGGGGGGCCAAGAGACCCAGTACTTC. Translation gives CASSAGLAGGQETQYF.

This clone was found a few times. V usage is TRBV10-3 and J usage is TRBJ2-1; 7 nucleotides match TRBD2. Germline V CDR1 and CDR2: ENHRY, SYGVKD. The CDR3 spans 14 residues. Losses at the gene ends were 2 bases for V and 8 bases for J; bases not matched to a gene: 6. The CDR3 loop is CAISEGGSLYEQFF. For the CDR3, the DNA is TGTGCCATCAGTGAGGGCGGGAGCCTGTATGAGCAGTTCTTC.

The CDR3 coding sequence is TGTGCCAGCTCACCAGGGACAGAGAATCAGCCCCAGCATTTT. This sequence encodes CASSPGTENQPQHF. V usage is TRBV18 and J usage is TRBJ1-5, with 7 bases lining up with TRBD1. Germline assignment: CDR1 KGHSH and CDR2 LQKENI. This CDR3 region has 14 residues. Trimming cost V 2 bases and J 4 bases; bases outside gene matches: 2.

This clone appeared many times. CDR3 protein: CASSPAPTSSISPLHF. The CDR3 bases are TGTGCCAGCTCACCCGCCCCGACATCGTCGATTTCACCCCTCCACTTT. The chain carries TRBV18 and TRBJ1-6; D unresolved. Germline CDR1 KGHSH, CDR2 LQKENI. V shed 3 bases and J shed 9 bases, with 18 bases lying between them. The CDR3 length is 16 residues.

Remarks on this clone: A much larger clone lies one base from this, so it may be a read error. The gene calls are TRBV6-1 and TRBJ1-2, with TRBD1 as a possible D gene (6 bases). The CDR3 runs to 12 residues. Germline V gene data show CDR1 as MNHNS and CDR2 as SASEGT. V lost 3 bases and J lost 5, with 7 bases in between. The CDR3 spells CASSEQGYGYTF. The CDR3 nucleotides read TGTGCCAGCAGTGAGCAGGGGTATGGCTACACCTTC.

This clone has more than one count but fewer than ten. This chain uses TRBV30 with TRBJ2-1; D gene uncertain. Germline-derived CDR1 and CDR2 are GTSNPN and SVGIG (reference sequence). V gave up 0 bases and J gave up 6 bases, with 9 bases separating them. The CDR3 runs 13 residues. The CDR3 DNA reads TGTGCCTGGAGTGTGGGCTATGCCAATGAGCAGTTCTTC. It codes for CAWSVGYANEQFF. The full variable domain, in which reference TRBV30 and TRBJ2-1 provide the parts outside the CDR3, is SQTIHQWPATLVQPVGSPLSLECTVEGTSNPNLYWYRQAAGRGLQLLFYSVGIGQISSEVPQNLSASRPQDRQFILSSKKLLLSDSGFYLCAWSVGYANEQFFGPGTRLTVL.